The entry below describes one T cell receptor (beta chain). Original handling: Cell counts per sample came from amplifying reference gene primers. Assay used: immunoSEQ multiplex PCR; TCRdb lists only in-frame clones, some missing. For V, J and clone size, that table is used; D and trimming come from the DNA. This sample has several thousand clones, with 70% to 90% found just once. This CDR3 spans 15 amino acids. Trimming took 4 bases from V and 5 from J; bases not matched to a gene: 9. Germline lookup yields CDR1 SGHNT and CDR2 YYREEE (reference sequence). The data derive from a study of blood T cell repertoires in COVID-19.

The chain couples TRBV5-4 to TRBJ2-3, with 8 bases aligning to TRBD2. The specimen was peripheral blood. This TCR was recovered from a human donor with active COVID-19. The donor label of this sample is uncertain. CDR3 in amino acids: CASSPGGLAGDTQYF. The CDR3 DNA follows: TGTGCCAGCAGCCCAGGAGGGCTAGCGGGAGATACGCAGTATTTT.